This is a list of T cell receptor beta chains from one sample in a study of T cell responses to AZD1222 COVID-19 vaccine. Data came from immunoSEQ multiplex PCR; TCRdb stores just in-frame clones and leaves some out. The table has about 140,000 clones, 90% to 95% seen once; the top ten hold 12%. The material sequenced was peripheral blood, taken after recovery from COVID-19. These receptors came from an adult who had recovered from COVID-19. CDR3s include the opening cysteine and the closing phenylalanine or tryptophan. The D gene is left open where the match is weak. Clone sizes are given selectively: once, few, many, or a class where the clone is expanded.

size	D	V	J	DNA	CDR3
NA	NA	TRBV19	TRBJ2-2	TGTGCCAGTAGTATAACAGGGACGAACACCGGGGAGCTGTTTTTT	CASSITGTNTGELFF
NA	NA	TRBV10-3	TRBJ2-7	TGTGCCATCAGTGAGGGGGGGTACGAGCAGTACTTC	CAISEGGYEQYF
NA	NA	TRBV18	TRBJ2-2	TGTGCCAGCTCACCACTCCGGTCCGGGGAGCTGTTTTTT	CASSPLRSGELFF
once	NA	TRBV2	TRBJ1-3	TGTGCCAGCTCAGGAGGGGAGTTCTCTGGAAACACCATATATTTT	CASSGGEFSGNTIYF
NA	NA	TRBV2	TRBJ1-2	TGTGCCAGCAGTGAAAGTGGCCTAGGGGGGGCGCTTTCCTATGGCTACACCTTC	CASSESGLGGALSYGYTF
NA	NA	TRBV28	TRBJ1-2	TGTGCCAGCATCTCCCCCTTAGGATTAGCTAACTATGGCTACACCTTC	CASISPLGLANYGYTF
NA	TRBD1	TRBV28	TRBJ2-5	TGTGCCAGCCGATCGTACGGACAGGGGGGCGAGACCCAGTACTTC	CASRSYGQGGETQYF
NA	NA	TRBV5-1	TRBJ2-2	TGCGCCAGCAGCCCACGGCGAGACTCGTCGACCGGGGAGCTGTTTTTT	CASSPRRDSSTGELFF
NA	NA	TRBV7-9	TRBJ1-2	TGTGCCAGCAGCCCCCGTAGCGGCTACACCTTC	CASSPRSGYTF
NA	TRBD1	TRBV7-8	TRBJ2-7	TGTGCCAGCAGCCTGGGCCGGGACAGGCTATACGAGCAGTACTTC	CASSLGRDRLYEQYF
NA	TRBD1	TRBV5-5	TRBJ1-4	TGTGCCAGCAGCTTGGTTGGTGACAGGGCTGAAAAACTGTTTTTT	CASSLVGDRAEKLFF
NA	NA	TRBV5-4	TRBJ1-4	TGTGCCAGCAGCTTGGGTGGGTCCGAAAAACTGTTTTTT	CASSLGGSEKLFF
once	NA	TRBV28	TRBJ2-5	TGTGCCAGCAGTTTATCCTGGGGCGTAGAGACCCAGTACTTC	CASSLSWGVETQYF
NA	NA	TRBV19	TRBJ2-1	TGTGCCAGTAGTATTCCCGGGCCGGACACACGCAATGAGCAGTTCTTC	CASSIPGPDTRNEQFF
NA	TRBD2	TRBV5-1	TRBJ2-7	TGCGCCAGCAGCTCAAGGTTGGCTAGCGGACCAAACTCCTACGAGCAGTACTTC	CASSSRLASGPNSYEQYF
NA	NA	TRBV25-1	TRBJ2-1	TGTGCCAGCAGTGGGGTAACCCCTTTAGGGAATGAGCAGTTCTTC	CASSGVTPLGNEQFF
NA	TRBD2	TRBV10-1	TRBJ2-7	TGCGCCAGCAGTGAGGAGCGGGAACCCTACGAGCAGTACTTC	CASSEEREPYEQYF
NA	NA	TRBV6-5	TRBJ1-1	TGTGCCAGCAGTTCGGAGCGAGCTAACACTGAAGCTTTCTTT	CASSSERANTEAFF
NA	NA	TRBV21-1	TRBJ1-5	TGTGCCAGCAGCAAAGGGTACGGACCTTATAGCAATCAGCCCCAGCATTTT	CASSKGYGPYSNQPQHF
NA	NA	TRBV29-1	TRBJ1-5	TGCAGCGTTCAACTACAGGGAGATCAGCCCCAGCATTTT	CSVQLQGDQPQHF
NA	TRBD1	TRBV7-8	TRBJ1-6	TGTGCCAGCAGGACTGCGCGGGACAGGGCTTCACCCCTCCACTTT	CASRTARDRASPLHF
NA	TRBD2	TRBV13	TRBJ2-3	TGTGCCAGCAGCCCCGGGGGACTAGCGAGCTCCTTCACAGATACGCAGTATTTT	CASSPGGLASSFTDTQYF
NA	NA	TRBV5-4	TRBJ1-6	TGTGCCAGCAGCTCTTGGCGGGACGGTTCACCCCTCCACTTT	CASSSWRDGSPLHF
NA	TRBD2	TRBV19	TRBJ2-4	TGTGCCAGTAGTCCCCGAGGGACTAGGGAGGCCAAAAACATTCAGTACTTC	CASSPRGTREAKNIQYF
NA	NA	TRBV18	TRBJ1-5	TGTGCCAGCTCACCAGGAGGGCTTCAGCCCCAGCATTTT	CASSPGGLQPQHF
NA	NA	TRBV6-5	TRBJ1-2	TGTGCCAGCAATCCCTCTGGGGACGGGTATGGCTACACCTTC	CASNPSGDGYGYTF
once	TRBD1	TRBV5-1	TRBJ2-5	TGCGCCAGCAGCTTGGGGCAGGGGGAGGAGACCCAGTACTTC	CASSLGQGEETQYF
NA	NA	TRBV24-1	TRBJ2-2	TGTGCCACCACCCCGTCAGATAACACCGGGGAGCTGTTTTTT	CATTPSDNTGELFF
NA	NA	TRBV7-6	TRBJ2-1	TGTGCCAGCAGCGCCCCGAATGGTGAGCAGTTCTTC	CASSAPNGEQFF
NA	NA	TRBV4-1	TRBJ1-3	TGCGCCAGCAGCCAGTTACAGGGTTTCTCTGGAAACACCATATATTTT	CASSQLQGFSGNTIYF
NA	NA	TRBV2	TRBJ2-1	TGTGCCAGCAGTGAAGATCAGGGCTACAGCCCGGATGAGCAGTTCTTC	CASSEDQGYSPDEQFF
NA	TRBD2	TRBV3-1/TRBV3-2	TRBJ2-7	TGTGCCAGCAGTCCTCATCCGGGCCCTGGGACTAGCGGGAGTGCCCACGAGCAGTACTTC	CASSPHPGPGTSGSAHEQYF
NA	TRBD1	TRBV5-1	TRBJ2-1	TGCGCCAGCAGCTTGTTCGGGACAGGTTACAATGAGCAGTTCTTC	CASSLFGTGYNEQFF
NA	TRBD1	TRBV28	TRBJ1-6	TGTGCCAGCACAAATTATCTTAGGACAGGGGGAAATTCACCCCTCCACTTT	CASTNYLRTGGNSPLHF
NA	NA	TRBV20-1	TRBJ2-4	TGCAGTGCTAGTCCCGCGAGTAACATTCAGTACTTC	CSASPASNIQYF
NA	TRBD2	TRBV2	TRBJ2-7	TGTGCCAGCAGTGGTTCTTCTAGGCGGGGGAGCTCCTACGAGCAGTACTTC	CASSGSSRRGSSYEQYF
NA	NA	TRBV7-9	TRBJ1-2	TGTGCCAGCAGCTCGGCAACAGGGCGAAAAGATGGCTACACCTTC	CASSSATGRKDGYTF
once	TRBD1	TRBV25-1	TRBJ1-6	TGTGCCAGCAATGGACAGGGATACAATTCACCCCTCCACTTT	CASNGQGYNSPLHF
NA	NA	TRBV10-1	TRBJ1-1	TGCGCCAGCAGTGTGGGGGTATACACTGAAGCTTTCTTT	CASSVGVYTEAFF
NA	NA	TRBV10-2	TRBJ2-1	TGCGCCAGCAGTGAGTCCGGGCCCTTAGGGGGGGTCAATGAGCAGTTCTTC	CASSESGPLGGVNEQFF
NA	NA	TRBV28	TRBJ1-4	TGTGCCAGCAGTTTGCTCAATGAAAAACTGTTTTTT	CASSLLNEKLFF
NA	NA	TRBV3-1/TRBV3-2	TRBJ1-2	TGTGCCAGCAGCCAAAATGAGGACAGCTATGGCTACACCTTC	CASSQNEDSYGYTF
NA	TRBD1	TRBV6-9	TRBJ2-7	TGTGCCAGCAGTGTATTGGGGGACAGCGTCTACGAGCAGTACTTC	CASSVLGDSVYEQYF
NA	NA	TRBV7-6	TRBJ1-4	TGTGCCAGCAGCCCCCTCAACAGCGCTAATGAAAAACTGTTTTTT	CASSPLNSANEKLFF
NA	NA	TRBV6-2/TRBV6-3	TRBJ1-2	TGTGCCAGCAGCGACAGACGCCCTAGGGATGGCTACACCTTC	CASSDRRPRDGYTF